This TCR beta chain is from a study of shared clonotypes between healthy human individuals. Across the whole study: Plates per donor: three CD4 naive, three CD4 memory, two CD8 naive, one CD8 memory. Study conclusions and caveats: Rarefaction curves obtained for sorted subsets showed sequencing incomplete despite large depth.

Donors included only healthy HIV-negative adults lacking recent acute infections or vaccinations. Deep-level assay runs were performed. The data were produced by immunoSEQ multiplex PCR, yet TCRdb's version contains in-frame clones alone and is incomplete. The sample yields some 1,600,000 clones, 95% to 99% seen once. Turning to this clone: Antigen: not known.

The CDR3 runs 15 residues. Germline CDR1 MDHEN, CDR2 SYDVKM. The V end was cut by 4 bases, the J end by 2 bases, with 12 bases between. This clonotype was obtained from a man younger than 40 in good health. The source material was naive CD4+ T cells sorted from blood. As to subset: CD45RA+ positively selected. The chain has TRBV28 and TRBJ1-5, with a possible D match to TRBD1 (5 bases). The CDR3 spells CASSSQGDRNQPQHF. The CDR3, as DNA: TGTGCCAGCAGTTCCCAGGGCGATCGCAATCAGCCCCAGCATTTT. Using reference TRBV28 and TRBJ1-5 for the parts outside the CDR3, the full variable domain is DVKVTQSSRYLVKRTGEKVFLECVQDMDHENMFWYRQDPGLGLRLIYFSYDVKMKEKGDIPEGYSVSREKKERFSLILESASTNQTSMYLCASSSQGDRNQPQHFGDGTRLSIL.